The sample holds one count of the clone carrying this T cell receptor beta chain. CDR1 is LNHDA, CDR2 SQIVND, per germline (reference sequence). CDR3 size: 13 residues. V was clipped by 7 bases and J by 6 bases; unmatched bases: 6. Repertoires were generated with immunoSEQ multiplex PCR, while TCRdb's copy carries only in-frame clones and drops some. Among approximately 30,000 clones, 80% to 95% were seen once, and the ten largest hold around 1%. The record originates from a study of blood T cell repertoires in COVID-19. The overall study: Specimens from acute and convalescent COVID-19 originated in the United States, Italy and Spain. T cells, B-cell-depleted T cells, or PBMCs provided the cDNA or gDNA that served as material.

Sequenced: peripheral blood. V gene TRBV19 combines with J gene TRBJ1-1, with 9 nucleotides matching TRBD1. This sequence was found in a man aged 65 to 85 with active or convalescent COVID-19. CDR3 sequence (DNA): TGTGCCAGTACCCCGGACAGGGGTCCTGAAGCTTTCTTT. Protein: CASTPDRGPEAFF.